Listed below are T cell receptor beta chains from one sample, sequenced in a study of CD8 T cells in Susac syndrome. TCRdb re-derived calls from the immunoSEQ multiplex PCR reads in MiXCR, one entry per CDR3 protein. The sample yields 110,000 or so distinct CDR3 sequences, 94% seen once. Sequencing was done on a sample of CD4+ T cells from PBMCs. The receptor source for this set is a human donor in good health. Both conserved end residues are part of each CDR3. Each record gives: J gene, clone size, D gene, V gene, CDR3 DNA, CDR3 protein. D genes are given only for firm matches. For some rows the clone size is stated as once, few or many, or as a class when expanded; others skip it.

TRBJ1-2 . . TRBV10-3 TGTGCCATCACCCATGAGACCCAACGAGGGGGGTCTCAGGGCTACACCTTC CAITHETQRGGSQGYTF
TRBJ2-5 . . TRBV5-1 TGCGCCAGCAGCCGGGGGCCTAGCGCAGAGACCCAGTACTTC CASSRGPSAETQYF
TRBJ2-7 . . TRBV7-2 TGTGCCAGCAGCCGGGACTCAGGATACGAGCAGTACTTC CASSRDSGYEQYF
TRBJ2-2 . TRBD1 TRBV7-2 TGTGCCAGCAGCACAGGGGTCGGGGAGCTGTTTTTT CASSTGVGELFF
TRBJ1-2 . . TRBV2 TGTGCCAGCAGTGAAGGCCCGGGGGAGGTCGGCTACACCTTC CASSEGPGEVGYTF
TRBJ1-2 . . TRBV19 TGTGCCAGTATGGTGGATTATGGCTACACCTTC CASMVDYGYTF
TRBJ2-2 once TRBD2 TRBV12-3/TRBV12-4 TGTGCCAGCAGTCCAATAGCGGGAGGGTCTGGCGGGGAGCTGTTTTTT CASSPIAGGSGGELFF
TRBJ1-6 . . TRBV3-1 TGTGCCAGCAGCCCCTCACCTCCCGAGTATAATTCACCCCTCCACTTT CASSPSPPEYNSPLHF
TRBJ2-7 once . TRBV3-1 TGTGCCAGCAGCCAGAACGCCTACGAGCAGTACTTC CASSQNAYEQYF
TRBJ2-3 . TRBD1 TRBV29-1 TGCAGCGCAGACAGGGCAGGGGATACGCAGTATTTT CSADRAGDTQYF
TRBJ2-4 . . TRBV27 TGTGCCAGCAGCTTAACATTGGGTTTTGCCAAAAACATTCAGTACTTC CASSLTLGFAKNIQYF
TRBJ2-5 . TRBD1 TRBV6-6 TGTGCCAGCAGGCTGACAGGGAAAGAGACCCAGTACTTC CASRLTGKETQYF
TRBJ2-2 . . TRBV30 TGTGCCTGGAAAGGGACGAGGAACACCGGGGAGCTGTTTTTT CAWKGTRNTGELFF
TRBJ2-3 . TRBD2 TRBV7-2 TGTGCCAGCGGAAGGGACTATAGCACAGATACGCAGTATTTT CASGRDYSTDTQYF
TRBJ1-5 . . TRBV30 TGTGCCTGGAGTCGCCCCGGGGCCTATCAGCCCCAGCATTTT CAWSRPGAYQPQHF
TRBJ2-1 . TRBD1 TRBV2 TGTGCCAGCAGTGAAGCGGGCAGGGGGAATGAGCAGTTCTTC CASSEAGRGNEQFF
TRBJ2-1 few TRBD2 TRBV19 TGTGCCAGTAGTCTGCTAGCGGGTGTGGAGCAGTTCTTC CASSLLAGVEQFF
TRBJ2-2 once . TRBV24-1 TGTGCCACCAACACAGGTGGGAACACCGGGGAGCTGTTTTTT CATNTGGNTGELFF
TRBJ2-1 . . TRBV6-5 TGTGCCAGCAGTTCGACTAGTACATCTGAGCAGTTCTTC CASSSTSTSEQFF
TRBJ2-1 . TRBD1 TRBV25-1 TGTGCCAGCAGTCGGACTGGGACAGGCCGCTCCTACAATGAGCAGTTCTTC CASSRTGTGRSYNEQFF
TRBJ1-2 . . TRBV7-9 TGTGCCAGCAGCTTATGGCAGGGTAGTGGCTACACCTTC CASSLWQGSGYTF
TRBJ2-5 few TRBD1 TRBV14 TGTGCCAGCCGAAGGACAGGACAAGAGACCCAGTACTTC CASRRTGQETQYF
TRBJ1-2 once . TRBV20-1 TGCAGTGCTAGAGATTCCCGTACAGTTGGCTACACCTTC CSARDSRTVGYTF
TRBJ2-5 . . TRBV18 TGTGCCAGCTCACCACCCGATTTGGTGGAGACCCAGTACTTC CASSPPDLVETQYF
TRBJ1-4 . TRBD1 TRBV5-1 TGCGCCAGCAGCCTAGGCGGGACAGGGGAAAAACTGTTTTTT CASSLGGTGEKLFF
TRBJ2-3 . TRBD2 TRBV11-1 TGTGCCAGCAGCAAGAGGATGACCGGGACTAAAGTCCTAGGTCGGACAGATACGCAGTATTTT CASSKRMTGTKVLGRTDTQYF
TRBJ2-4 . . TRBV11-1 TGTGCCAGCAGCCCCGGCTTGAAAAACATTCAGTACTTC CASSPGLKNIQYF
TRBJ1-2 once . TRBV2 TGTGCCCCAAGTGGGGGCTATGGCTACACCTTC CAPSGGYGYTF
TRBJ2-1 . . TRBV18 TGTGCCAGCTCACGGGGTGAGAGGGCGCAGTTCTTC CASSRGERAQFF
TRBJ2-3 once TRBD1 TRBV7-3 TGTGCCAGCAGCGGACAGGGTCCAGATACGCAGTATTTT CASSGQGPDTQYF
TRBJ2-1 . . TRBV14 TGTGCCAGCAGGGGGCTAGCAGACAATGAGCAGTTCTTC CASRGLADNEQFF
TRBJ2-7 . . TRBV20-1 TGCAGTGCTGTCTTTGTCGGGAGCTACGAGCAGTACTTC CSAVFVGSYEQYF